Below, one TCR beta chain is given with its context. Its specificity is unknown. Clones were read by immunoSEQ multiplex PCR, and TCRdb kept only the in-frame ones, dropping some. The data contain 140,000 or so clones, over 80% of them seen just once; the ten biggest clones take up 4.5% to 5.5%. This specimen comes from a study of cytomegalovirus exposure and HLA in healthy donors. The study, taken as a whole, reports: Subsequent analysis revealed that first-cohort TCR clusters tended to co-occur in the 120 or so validation repertoires. The authors enumerated over 150 TCR beta chains as linked to cytomegalovirus. Many donors shared some public TCRs, even though most TCR sequences were rare.

The CDR3 is 15 residues long. Germline V gene data show CDR1 as SGHKS and CDR2 as YYEKEE (reference sequence). The V and J ends lost 3 bases and 6 bases, in that order; junction bases with no gene match: 5. The study drew the donors from its roughly 110-subject validation cohort, separate from the roughly 710-subject first cohort. This receptor was taken from a man in his late teens or twenties in good health and CMV-seropositive. The chain joins TRBV5-5 to TRBJ1-5; TRBD1 aligns across 11 bases. Sequencing input: PBMCs. The CDR3 reads CASSWTGGDGQPQHF. Here the CDR3 DNA reads TGTGCCAGCAGCTGGACAGGGGGCGACGGTCAGCCCCAGCATTTT.